A selection of T cell receptor beta chains follows, all from one sample in a study of human T cells and chemical hapten exposure. TCRdb independently ran MiXCR on the RACE reads; one entry per CDR3 protein. The profile shows about 84,000 distinct CDR3 sequences, under 14% of them singletons. The source material was whole blood, sampled in connection with sensitization to the hapten diphenylcyclopropenone (DPC). These receptors originate from a woman aged 45-65 years with alopecia areata. Some clones in this sample may be carry-over from other donors' samples. Each CDR3 is given with its conserved first and last residue. D genes are given only for firm matches. Size values are once, few and many counts, or a class for expanded clones, and some rows have none.

clone size	D gene	V gene	J gene	CDR3 DNA	CDR3 protein
few	-	TRBV6-1	TRBJ2-2	TGTGCCAGCAGTGAAGCGCTTCGGGCAACCACCGGGGAGCTGTTTTTT	CASSEALRATTGELFF
-	TRBD1	TRBV10-3	TRBJ2-7	TGTGCCATCAGTGAGTCGTGGGACAGCTACGAGCAGTACTTC	CAISESWDSYEQYF
many	-	TRBV30	TRBJ2-3	TGTGCCTGGAGTGTACTCTCTAGCACAGATACGCAGTATTTT	CAWSVLSSTDTQYF
few	TRBD1	TRBV19	TRBJ1-5	TGTGCCAGTAGTATTCGGGACAGGGGTGAAGTGGAGCCCCAGCATTTT	CASSIRDRGEVEPQHF
-	-	TRBV29-1	TRBJ2-3	TGCAGCGTTGAAGCGGGGGTGGGAGATACGCAGTATTTT	CSVEAGVGDTQYF
many	-	TRBV4-1	TRBJ2-3	TGCGCCAGCAGCCTCCGGACAGTTTCAGATACGCAGTATTTT	CASSLRTVSDTQYF
-	TRBD2	TRBV19	TRBJ2-2	TGTGCCAGTAGGGGACTAGCGGACACCGGGGAGCTGTTTTTT	CASRGLADTGELFF
-	-	TRBV7-3	TRBJ2-1	TGTGCCAGCAGCTTTGGACAGTCCAATGAGCAGTTCTTC	CASSFGQSNEQFF
many	-	TRBV13	TRBJ2-1	TGTGCCAGCAGCTTAGGCGGGGGTACCTACAATGAGCAGTTCTTC	CASSLGGGTYNEQFF
-	-	TRBV4-2	TRBJ1-6	TGTGCCAGCAGCCCGATACCCGAGGGGGGGAATTCACCCCTCCACTTT	CASSPIPEGGNSPLHF
-	TRBD1	TRBV7-2	TRBJ2-7	TGTGCCAGCAGCCTAGGGGGCCTTAGCTCCTACGAGCAGTACTTC	CASSLGGLSSYEQYF
-	-	TRBV7-3	TRBJ2-2	TGTGCCAGCAGCTCCCGGCGTTACGGGGAGCTGTTTTTT	CASSSRRYGELFF
many	-	TRBV30	TRBJ2-2	TGTGCCTGGAGTGTACGAGTAGCGTCCGGGGAGCTGTTTTTT	CAWSVRVASGELFF
few	TRBD1	TRBV29-1	TRBJ2-7	TGCAGCGTAATCGGGACAGGGGCCCTCGAGCAGTACTTC	CSVIGTGALEQYF
few	-	TRBV12-3/TRBV12-4	TRBJ2-1	TGTGCCAGCAGGAACGCGGGACAGCACAATGAGCAGTTCTTC	CASRNAGQHNEQFF
-	-	TRBV27	TRBJ1-1	TGTGCCAGCAATAGCCAAGGACTCTTGAACACTGAAGCTTTCTTT	CASNSQGLLNTEAFF
many	-	TRBV5-1	TRBJ1-4	TGCGCCAGCAGCTTGGTCGGCAACCCGAGTAGTAAAAAACTGTTTTTT	CASSLVGNPSSKKLFF
many	TRBD2	TRBV20-1	TRBJ2-1	TGCAGTGCTAGAGGTGGACTAGCGGGAGGTCCCAAAAGCTCCTACAATGAGCAGTTCTTC	CSARGGLAGGPKSSYNEQFF
-	-	TRBV7-9	TRBJ2-1	TGTGCCAGCAGCTCAAGATTAAGCTCCTACAATGAGCAGTTCTTC	CASSSRLSSYNEQFF
many	-	TRBV12-3/TRBV12-4	TRBJ1-5	TGTGCCAGCAGCCTTCCGACGGACAATCAGCCCCAGCATTTT	CASSLPTDNQPQHF
many	-	TRBV19	TRBJ2-2	TGTGCCAGTAGTATAGGCCAGGGGGAGCTGTTTTTT	CASSIGQGELFF
-	-	TRBV29-1	TRBJ2-7	TGCAGCGTTGAAAGTTCCTACGAGCAGTACTTC	CSVESSYEQYF
many	-	TRBV28	TRBJ2-7	TGTGCCAGCAGCTTACCCCCCGCGGGGGCGAACGAGCAGTACTTC	CASSLPPAGANEQYF
few	-	TRBV20-1	TRBJ1-2	TGCAGTGCTAGTAACATTCTCTATGGCTACACCTTC	CSASNILYGYTF
few	-	TRBV29-1	TRBJ2-5	TGCAGCGCCCTAGGGGGCCAAGAGACCCAGTACTTC	CSALGGQETQYF
-	-	TRBV7-2	TRBJ2-7	TGTGCCAGCAGCTTCCCACCCTACGAGCAGTACTTC	CASSFPPYEQYF
-	-	TRBV5-6	TRBJ1-1	TGTGCCAGCAGCTTGCGAGGGGACGGTGAAGCTTTCTTT	CASSLRGDGEAFF
many	-	TRBV20-1	TRBJ2-1	TGCAGTGCTATATGGGAGGCCCCTTGGGAGCAGTTCTTC	CSAIWEAPWEQFF
many	TRBD2	TRBV9	TRBJ2-1	TGTGCCAGCAGCGTAGCCCTAGCGGTGGACAATGAGCAGTTCTTC	CASSVALAVDNEQFF
many	-	TRBV11-2	TRBJ2-1	TGTGCCAGCAGCTTAATGGCTACATGGAATGAGCAGTTCTTC	CASSLMATWNEQFF
-	TRBD2	TRBV19	TRBJ2-3	TGTGCCAGTAGTATAATCAGCGGGAGGTTGGGAGATACGCAGTATTTT	CASSIISGRLGDTQYF
-	-	TRBV18	TRBJ2-7	TGTGCCAGCTCACCAGGGGTCGAGCAGTACTTC	CASSPGVEQYF
many	TRBD2	TRBV5-1	TRBJ2-7	TGCGCCAGCAGCCGTAGGGCAGCGGGAGGGGACGAGCAGTACTTC	CASSRRAAGGDEQYF
few	-	TRBV11-2	TRBJ1-4	TGTGCCAGCAGCTTAGATGAAGGCCCAAAACTGTTTTTT	CASSLDEGPKLFF
many	-	TRBV14	TRBJ1-3	TGTGCCAGCAGCCAAGCTGCAGGGTGGAGAAACACCATATATTTT	CASSQAAGWRNTIYF
many	-	TRBV29-1	TRBJ1-4	TGCAGCGTTGCAGGTGGTTCGGGTGAAAAACTGTTTTTT	CSVAGGSGEKLFF
-	-	TRBV29-1	TRBJ1-1	TGCAGCGTTGAAGGGGGCGGTACTGAAGCTTTCTTT	CSVEGGGTEAFF
-	TRBD1	TRBV6-1	TRBJ1-1	TGTGCCAGCAGTTACAGGGGCCCAACCACTGAAGCTTTCTTT	CASSYRGPTTEAFF
many	-	TRBV6-6	TRBJ2-1	TGTGCCAGCAGTTACTTGACGCTTTCCAATGAGCAGTTCTTC	CASSYLTLSNEQFF
many	-	TRBV30	TRBJ1-4	TGTGCCTGGAGTGGTGGCAGGGAAAACGAAAAACTGTTTTTT	CAWSGGRENEKLFF
many	TRBD2	TRBV5-1	TRBJ2-1	TGCGCCAGCAGCTCGGGTAGCGGGTGGGATGAGCAGTTCTTC	CASSSGSGWDEQFF
many	TRBD2	TRBV6-2/TRBV6-3	TRBJ2-1	TGTGCCACCATGACTAGCGGGACCGGGAATGAGCAGTTCTTC	CATMTSGTGNEQFF
-	-	TRBV30	TRBJ2-2	TGTGCCTGGAGTCGACAGTCAACCGGGGAGCTGTTTTTT	CAWSRQSTGELFF
many	TRBD1	TRBV28	TRBJ1-2	TGTGCCAGCAGTTTACGGGGACAGGGAAGGGGCTACACCTTC	CASSLRGQGRGYTF
few	-	TRBV18	TRBJ2-5	TGTGCCAGCTCACCCTCCATGGGTCAAGAGACCCAGTACTTC	CASSPSMGQETQYF
few	TRBD1	TRBV4-3	TRBJ1-2	TGCGCCAGCAGCTCCCAAGACAGGGGATCCAACTATGGCTACACCTTC	CASSSQDRGSNYGYTF
-	-	TRBV25-1	TRBJ2-1	TGTGCCAGCAGTGACCCGGGACCGAGCTCCTACAATGAGCAGTTCTTC	CASSDPGPSSYNEQFF
-	-	TRBV28	TRBJ2-1	TGTGCCAGCAGGCTAGCTCCGTACAATGAGCAGTTCTTC	CASRLAPYNEQFF
many	-	TRBV12-3/TRBV12-4	TRBJ2-5	TGTGCCAGCAGTTTCGGAGCGGGCCGCGAGACCCAGTACTTC	CASSFGAGRETQYF